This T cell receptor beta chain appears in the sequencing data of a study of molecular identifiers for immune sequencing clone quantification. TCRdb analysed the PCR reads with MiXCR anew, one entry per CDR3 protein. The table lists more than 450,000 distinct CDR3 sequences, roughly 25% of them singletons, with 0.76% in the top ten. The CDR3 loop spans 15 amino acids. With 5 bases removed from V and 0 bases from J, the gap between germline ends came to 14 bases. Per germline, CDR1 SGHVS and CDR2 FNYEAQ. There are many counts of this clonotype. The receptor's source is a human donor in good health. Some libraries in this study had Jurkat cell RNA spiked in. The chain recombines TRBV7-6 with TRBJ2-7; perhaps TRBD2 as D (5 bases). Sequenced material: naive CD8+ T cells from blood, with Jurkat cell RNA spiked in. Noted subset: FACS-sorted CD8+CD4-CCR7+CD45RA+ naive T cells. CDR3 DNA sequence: TGTGCCAGCAGCCCCGGGGTTCTCGTCTCCTACGAGCAGTACTTC. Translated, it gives CASSPGVLVSYEQYF.